This TCR beta chain was obtained from a study of T cells after yellow fever vaccination. General observations from the study: The booster response re-showed most primary clones: 96% CD4, approximately 90% CD8.

Each CDR3 protein gets one entry after TCRdb re-called the 5' RACE reads with MiXCR. The sample consists of 200,000 to 250,000 distinct CDR3 sequences, approximately 3.2% of them appearing once. Notes on this clonotype: Antigen specificity is unknown.

The source of this sequence is a man in his late teens or twenties who received the YFV17D yellow fever vaccine. This sample comprised CD4+ T cells sorted from PBMCs, obtained 10 days after the yellow fever booster vaccination.

CDR3 residues: CATSRGTRPGGEQFF. The DNA of the CDR3 is TGTGCCACCAGCAGAGGGACACGACCCGGGGGTGAGCAGTTCTTC. V usage is TRBV15 and J usage is TRBJ2-1; D may be TRBD2 (6 bases). V lost 1 base to trimming and J lost 9 bases, with 16 bases between them. The germline V gene encodes CDR1 LNHNV and CDR2 YYDKDF (reference sequence). CDR3 size: 15 residues.